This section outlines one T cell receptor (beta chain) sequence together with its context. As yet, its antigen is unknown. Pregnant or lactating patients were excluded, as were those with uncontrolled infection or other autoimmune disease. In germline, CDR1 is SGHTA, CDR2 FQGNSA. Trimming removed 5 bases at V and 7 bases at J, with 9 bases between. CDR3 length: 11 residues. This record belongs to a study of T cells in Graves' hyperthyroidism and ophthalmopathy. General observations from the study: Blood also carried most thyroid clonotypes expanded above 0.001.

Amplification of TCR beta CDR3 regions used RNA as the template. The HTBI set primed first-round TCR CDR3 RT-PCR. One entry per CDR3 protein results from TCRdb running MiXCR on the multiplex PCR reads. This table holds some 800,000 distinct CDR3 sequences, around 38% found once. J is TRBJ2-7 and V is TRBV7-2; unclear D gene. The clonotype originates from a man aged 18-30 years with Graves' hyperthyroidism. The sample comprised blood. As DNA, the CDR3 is TGTGCCAGCAGCCCGTATGTTGAGCAGTACTTC. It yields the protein CASSPYVEQYF.